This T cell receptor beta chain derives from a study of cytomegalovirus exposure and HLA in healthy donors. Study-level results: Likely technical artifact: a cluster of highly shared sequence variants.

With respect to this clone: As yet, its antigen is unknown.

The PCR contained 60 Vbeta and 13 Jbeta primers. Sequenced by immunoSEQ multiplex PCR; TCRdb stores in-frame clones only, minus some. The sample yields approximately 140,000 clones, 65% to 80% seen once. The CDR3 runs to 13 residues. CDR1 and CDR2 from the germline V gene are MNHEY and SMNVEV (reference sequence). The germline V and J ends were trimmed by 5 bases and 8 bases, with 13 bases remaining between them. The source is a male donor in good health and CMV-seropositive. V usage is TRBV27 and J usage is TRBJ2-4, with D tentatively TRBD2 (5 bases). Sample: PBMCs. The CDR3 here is CASSPAGGDIQYF. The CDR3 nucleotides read TGTGCCAGCAGTCCGGCGGGTGGGGACATTCAGTACTTC.